This T cell receptor beta chain was documented in a study of blood T cell repertoires in COVID-19. As for this clone: The junction departs from the called germline gene at one end, perhaps through a read error.

Profiled with immunoSEQ multiplex PCR; TCRdb holds only in-frame clones, not every one. Of roughly 350,000 clones listed, 85% to 90% are singletons. Input material: peripheral blood. This clonotype was obtained from a woman aged 45-60 years with active or convalescent COVID-19.

CDR3 bases: TGTGCTAGCAGCCGATCGGGACTAGCGGGGAGGGGGACCCAGTACTTC. Translating it yields CASSRSGLAGRGTQYF. The chain recombines TRBV7-7 with TRBJ2-5, with 13 bases identical to TRBD2. There are 16 residues in the CDR3. Germline V gives CDR1 SSHAT, CDR2 FNYEAQ (reference sequence).